A selection of T cell receptor beta chains follows, all from one sample in a study of T cell changes during pregnancy in multiple sclerosis. Profiled with immunoSEQ multiplex PCR; TCRdb holds only in-frame clones, not every one. This sample has 75,000 to 100,000 clones, with 90% found just once. The material was peripheral blood, obtained in the second trimester of pregnancy. The receptors here all came from a female donor in good health, enrolled as a control in a pregnancy study. Each CDR3 is given with its conserved first and last residue. The D gene is left open where the match is weak.

TRBJ1-2 | . | TRBV5-1 | CASSLAPTRLTNYGYTF
TRBJ1-6 | TRBD1 | TRBV10-3 | CAISESDRANSPLHF
TRBJ1-1 | . | TRBV27 | CASSLRGDRSRDRGTEAFF
TRBJ2-1 | TRBD2 | TRBV9 | CASEASGNNEQFF
TRBJ2-5 | TRBD2 | TRBV7-7 | CASSRTSGMLGETQYF
TRBJ1-2 | . | TRBV2 | CASTPGRQPNYGYTF
TRBJ2-1 | . | TRBV6-1 | CASNPSSIYNEQFF
TRBJ1-6 | . | TRBV28 | CASSLDGILYNSPLHF
TRBJ2-3 | TRBD2 | TRBV2 | CASRGLAPPDTQYF
TRBJ2-1 | . | TRBV4-1 | CASSQLTVDEQFF
TRBJ2-7 | . | TRBV10-3 | CAISESQQGYEQYF
TRBJ1-2 | . | TRBV7-9 | CASSSSQTGTYGYTF
TRBJ1-6 | TRBD1 | TRBV6-1 | CASSDRGSSYNSPLHF
TRBJ2-1 | TRBD2 | TRBV5-1 | CASIPTSGGVNEQFF
TRBJ2-1 | . | TRBV6-5 | CASSYSGGIYNEQFF
TRBJ1-5 | . | TRBV15 | CATSRDPGGGKPQHF
TRBJ2-7 | TRBD1 | TRBV10-3 | CAISSGTGGSYEQYF
TRBJ2-6 | . | TRBV15 | CATSAPRGGYGANVLTF
TRBJ1-2 | . | TRBV7-9 | CASSSNDRHYGYTF
TRBJ1-2 | TRBD1 | TRBV5-1 | CASSFTPGQGSYGYTF
TRBJ1-1 | . | TRBV27 | CASSFGTHEAFF
TRBJ2-7 | TRBD2 | TRBV12-5 | CASGLVLAGGPYEQYF